The clone carrying this T cell receptor beta chain was seen more than once but under ten times. Its specificity is not known. This sample is part of a study of vaccination and CD4 T cells after COVID-19. The treatment is: roughly ten-day PBMC culture with coronavirus spike peptide pools or control peptides (ViraFEST assay). The Oncomine TCR Beta short-read assay was what sequenced the DNA obtained from cultured CD4+ T cells. TCRdb passed the PCR reads through MiXCR, listing each CDR3 protein once. Among 15,000 to 20,000 distinct CDR3 sequences listed, more than 40% were seen once. Germline CDR1 reads MNHEY; CDR2 reads SVGEGT. The CDR3 consists of 13 residues. V was pared by 6 bases and J by 1 base, with 10 bases between.

The source material was CD4+ T cells from blood, cultured in vitro, sampled before SARS-CoV-2 vaccination. This sequence was found in a human donor who had recovered from COVID-19. The chain carries TRBV6-2 or TRBV6-3 and TRBJ2-7; weak D call: TRBD1 (5 bases). In DNA, the CDR3 is TGTGCCAGCAGATCGACAGTTTCCTACGAGCAGTACTTC. This sequence encodes CASRSTVSYEQYF.